This entry lists 17 T cell receptor beta chains sequenced from one sample in a study of OX40 agonist ivuxolimab in advanced cancers. This table comes from immunoSEQ multiplex PCR, and its TCRdb copy is limited to in-frame clones, with some not included. The repertoire holds fewer than 20,000 clones, with 75% to 85% as singletons. The source material was CD4+ or CD8+ T cells sorted from blood, sampled in a trial of the OX40 agonist ivuxolimab. Receptor source: an adult with an advanced solid tumor such as melanoma, head and neck, liver or kidney cancer.

This chain links TRBV28 with TRBJ1-5, with a weak D call TRBD1 (5 bases). CDR1 and CDR2 (germline): MDHEN, SYDVKM. V was clipped by 7 bases and J by 6 bases, with 16 bases between them. The CDR3 has 14 residues. CDR3 residues: CASTLDTGPQPQHF. The CDR3 DNA is TGTGCCAGCACCCTGGACACCGGGCCTCAGCCCCAGCATTTT.

The chain is built from TRBV6-6 and TRBJ1-1, with D maybe TRBD1 (5 bases). Germline V gene data show CDR1 as MNHNY and CDR2 as SVGAGI (reference sequence). The V and J ends lost 7 bases and 1 base respectively, with 7 bases between them. This CDR3 comprises 12 residues. This CDR3 is CASTQGNTEAFF. The CDR3 nucleotides are TGTGCCAGCACGCAGGGGAACACTGAAGCTTTCTTT.

There are a few counts of this clone. This chain joins TRBV5-4 and TRBJ2-7; the D is unclear. This CDR3 spans 14 amino acids. The V end was cut by 0 bases, the J end by 5 bases, with 12 bases between. Germline CDR1 reads SGHNT; CDR2 reads YYREEE (reference sequence). The CDR3: CASSLDGSRNEQYF. Here the CDR3 DNA reads TGTGCCAGCAGCTTGGACGGCAGCAGGAACGAGCAGTACTTC.

By its share, this clone is medium-sized. The V call is TRBV27, the J call TRBJ2-7; D may correspond to TRBD1 or TRBD2 (5 bases each). This CDR3 comprises 13 residues. Trimming took 3 bases from V and 6 from J, leaving 12 bases between them. The germline CDR1 and CDR2 sequences are MNHEY and SMNVEV (reference sequence). This chain's CDR3 is CASSFGAGLEQYF. In DNA, the CDR3 is TGTGCCAGCAGTTTCGGGGCAGGTCTCGAGCAGTACTTC.

V gene TRBV7-2 combines with J gene TRBJ1-1; no clear D. V lost 5 bases and J lost 6, with 10 bases in between. The germline V gene encodes CDR1 SGHTA and CDR2 FQGNSA. This CDR3 has 12 residues. The CDR3 nucleotides read TGTGCCAGCAGCGGTCACCCAGCTGAAGCTTTCTTT. This codes for CASSGHPAEAFF.

The V and J genes are TRBV5-1 and TRBJ2-5; D call uncertain. CDR1 and CDR2 (germline): SGHRS, YFSETQ. The CDR3 runs 13 residues. The V gene lost 4 bases and the J gene lost 2 bases, with 9 bases spanning the gap. The DNA of the CDR3 is TGCGCCAGCAGCGTGTCACAGCAAGAGACCCAGTACTTC. As protein: CASSVSQQETQYF.

In its sample, this clone was seen once. The J gene is TRBJ1-2, the V gene TRBV29-1; 9 bases line up with TRBD1. The germline gives CDR1 SQVTM, CDR2 ANQGSEA. The V and J ends lost 8 bases and 4 bases, in that order; junction bases with no gene match: 11. The CDR3 length is 14 residues. CDR3 region: CSSQGTGGIYGYTF. The CDR3 nucleotides read TGCAGCTCGCAGGGAACAGGGGGCATCTATGGCTACACCTTC. Based on the CDR3 plus reference TRBV29-1 and TRBJ1-2, the full variable domain is SAVISQKPSRDICQRGTSLTIQCQVDSQVTMMFWYRQQPGQSLTLIATANQGSEATYESGFVIDKFPISRPNLTFSTLTVSNMSPEDSSIYLCSSQGTGGIYGYTFGSGTRLTVV.

This clone has a single count. V gene TRBV6-5 combines with J gene TRBJ1-1; TRBD1 is a possible D gene (6 bases). V was shortened by 4 bases and J by 1 base, with 13 bases between the two germline ends. The CDR3 covers 15 residues. Per the germline V gene, CDR1 is MNHEY and CDR2 is SVGAGI. This chain's CDR3 is CASSFPGEGNTEAFF. DNA of the CDR3: TGTGCCAGCAGTTTTCCAGGGGAAGGGAACACTGAAGCTTTCTTT.

This clone turned up a few times. The chain uses TRBV6-6 and TRBJ1-1; 7 positions agree with TRBD1. V lost 7 bases to trimming and J lost 0 bases; unmatched junction nucleotides: 5. The germline V gene encodes CDR1 MNHNY and CDR2 SVGAGI (reference sequence). The CDR3 extends over 14 amino acids. The CDR3 DNA reads TGTGCCAGCACACAGGGGTGGTTGAACACTGAAGCTTTCTTT. This codes for CASTQGWLNTEAFF.

This clone was detected only a few times. The V gene is TRBV6-5, the J gene TRBJ1-4, with 8 bases aligning to TRBD1. The CDR3 runs 14 residues. CDR1 is MNHEY, CDR2 SVGAGI, per germline. V was pared by 4 bases and J by 6 bases, with 4 bases of the junction left unmatched. The CDR3 DNA is TGTGCCAGCAGTTCTACGACAGGGGATGAAAAACTGTTTTTT. Translated: CASSSTTGDEKLFF.

The V gene is TRBV6-6, the J gene TRBJ1-1, with D maybe TRBD1 (5 bases). Per germline, CDR1 MNHNY and CDR2 SVGAGI (reference sequence). The V end was cut by 0 bases, the J end by 8 bases, with 10 bases between. CDR3 length: 13 amino acids. The chain's CDR3 is CASSYSGRLEAFF. The CDR3 DNA sequence: TGTGCCAGCAGTTACTCGGGACGGCTGGAAGCTTTCTTT.

The rearrangement joins TRBV7-2 to TRBJ2-7, with D perhaps matching TRBD1 (6 bases). The length of the CDR3 is 13 residues. CDR1 is SGHTA, CDR2 FQGNSA, per germline. The ends were cut back, 3 bases at V and 2 bases at J, with 8 bases in the middle. The CDR3: CASSLDSTYEQYF. CDR3 nucleotide sequence: TGTGCCAGCAGCTTGGACAGCACCTACGAGCAGTACTTC. The full variable domain, with the rest looked up from reference TRBV7-2 and TRBJ2-7, is GAGVSQSPSNKVTEKGKDVELRCDPISGHTALYWYRQSLGQGLEFLIYFQGNSAPDKSGLPSDRFSAERTGGSVSTLTIQRTQQEDSAVYLCASSLDSTYEQYFGPGTRLTVT.

This rearrangement joins TRBV27 to TRBJ1-5, with D possibly being TRBD1 (5 bases). The germline CDR1 and CDR2 sequences are MNHEY and SMNVEV (reference sequence). The CDR3 length is 15 residues. Trimming removed 8 bases at V and 4 bases at J, with 18 bases between. In DNA, the CDR3 is TGTGCCAGCGGGCGAATCCCAGGGAGGAATCAGCCCCAGCATTTT. It specifies CASGRIPGRNQPQHF.

This clone has a single count. V and J are TRBV28 and TRBJ1-1; perhaps TRBD1 as D (6 bases). Germline lookup yields CDR1 MDHEN and CDR2 SYDVKM. V was cut by 8 bases and J by 5 bases, with 15 bases left in between. The CDR3 spans 13 residues. This CDR3 reads CASVPRGPTEAFF. The CDR3, as DNA: TGTGCCAGCGTCCCCCGGGGGCCTACTGAAGCTTTCTTT.

The J gene is TRBJ1-1, the V gene TRBV11-3, with D maybe TRBD1 (5 bases). The CDR3 is made up of 14 amino acids. V shed 4 bases and J shed 3 bases, with 12 bases lying between them. The germline V gene has CDR1 SGHNT and CDR2 YENEEA. The CDR3 coding sequence is TGTGCCAGCAGCTCCAGGGAGTGGGACACTGAAGCTTTCTTT. Protein: CASSSREWDTEAFF. Based on the CDR3 plus reference TRBV11-3 and TRBJ1-1, the full variable domain is EAGVVQSPRYKIIEKKQPVAFWCNPISGHNTLYWYLQNLGQGPELLIRYENEEAVDDSQLPKDRFSAERLKGVDSTLKIQPAELGDSAVYLCASSSREWDTEAFFGQGTRLTVV.

The chain links TRBV18 to TRBJ1-5; 7 nucleotides line up with TRBD1. The CDR3 loop spans 16 amino acids. J was trimmed by 4 bases and V by 2 bases; bases with no gene match: 8. In germline, CDR1 is KGHSH, CDR2 LQKENI. The CDR3 nucleotides are TGTGCCAGCTCACCAGATTATGGGACAGCGAATCAGCCCCAGCATTTT. Its protein product is CASSPDYGTANQPQHF. The complete variable domain, with remaining parts taken from reference TRBV18 and TRBJ1-5, reads NAGVMQNPRHLVRRRGQEARLRCSPMKGHSHVYWYRQLPEEGLKFMVYLQKENIIDESGMPKERFSAEFPKEGPSILRIQQVVRGDSAAYFCASSPDYGTANQPQHFGDGTRLSIL.

The rearrangement joins TRBV6-5 to TRBJ1-5; D remains ambiguous. Between the trimmed V and J ends, which lost 0 bases and 3 bases, there was a span of 12 bases. The CDR3 has 16 amino acids. From germline, CDR1 is MNHEY and CDR2 SVGAGI. CDR3 region: CASSYSFEAYNQPQHF. The CDR3 nucleotides read TGTGCCAGCAGTTACTCCTTTGAAGCTTACAATCAGCCCCAGCATTTT.